The 7 T cell receptor beta chains below come from one sample, sequenced in a study of blood T cell repertoires in COVID-19. The repertoire was sequenced with immunoSEQ multiplex PCR; TCRdb's copy has only in-frame clones and lacks some. The sample carries 200,000 to 250,000 clones, around 81% recorded once. Sequenced input: PBMCs or T cells enriched from blood (not recorded which). The source of these receptors is a woman aged 45-65 years with acute COVID-19.

The chain links TRBV5-1 to TRBJ2-4; 9 nucleotides align to TRBD2. The J segment lost 3 bases and the V segment lost 5 bases, leaving 21 bases of the junction unmatched. CDR1 is SGHRS and CDR2 is YFSETQ in the germline V gene. CDR3 length: 20 residues. DNA for the CDR3: TGCGCCAGCAGTCCCGGTTTAACCAGCGGGAGGTCCCGGGGCAAAAACATTCAGTACTTC. The encoded protein is CASSPGLTSGRSRGKNIQYF.

The chain links TRBV28 to TRBJ2-2; TRBD2 matches at 12 bases. CDR1 MDHEN and CDR2 SYDVKM come from the germline V gene. V lost 8 bases, J lost 4 bases, and 11 bases stayed unmatched. The CDR3 consists of 17 residues. The CDR3 DNA reads as TGTGCCAGCGTTGGACTAGCGGGACCGCTGAGCACCGGGGAGCTGTTTTTT. It encodes CASVGLAGPLSTGELFF.

The V call is TRBV18, the J call TRBJ2-7; D is possibly TRBD1 (6 bases). This CDR3 has 15 amino acids. Germline V gene sequence: CDR1 KGHSH, CDR2 LQKENI. V lost 3 bases, J lost 2 bases, and 14 bases lay in between. CDR3 amino acids: CASSPPDSYTYEQYF. CDR3 coding DNA: TGTGCCAGCTCACCCCCGGACAGTTACACCTACGAGCAGTACTTC.

A remark on this clone: Other nucleotide sequences from this sample produce the same CDR3. The chain links TRBV19 to TRBJ2-1, with TRBD1 matching over 7 bases. Losses at the gene ends were 5 bases for V and 6 bases for J; bases not matched to a gene: 7. Germline-derived CDR1 and CDR2 are LNHDA and SQIVND (reference sequence). The CDR3 is made up of 14 amino acids. CDR3 sequence reads: CASSRTGLGNEQFF. CDR3 DNA sequence: TGTGCCAGTAGTCGGACAGGTCTTGGCAATGAGCAGTTCTTC.

The rearrangement links TRBV2 to TRBJ2-1; D might be TRBD2 (5 bases). V was clipped by 4 bases and J by 14 bases, with 18 bases between them. Germline V gives CDR1 SNHLY, CDR2 FYNNEI. The CDR3 runs to 13 residues. CDR3 amino acids: CASSAEHRTGKFF. CDR3 nucleotides: TGTGCCAGCAGTGCGGAGCACCGGACGGGAAAGTTCTTC.

The V and J genes are TRBV29-1 and TRBJ2-7, with 7 bases identical to TRBD2. The V gene end was trimmed by 7 bases and the J gene end by 0 bases; junction bases not matched to a gene: 6. The V gene's germline CDR1 is SQVTM and CDR2 ANQGSEA. The CDR3 has 13 residues. As DNA, the CDR3 is TGCAGCGCTACCCCGGGGGGCTCCTACGAGCAGTACTTC. This codes for CSATPGGSYEQYF.

This clone was detected only once. The rearrangement links TRBV27 to TRBJ2-1; TRBD2 is a possible D gene (6 bases). In germline, CDR1 is MNHEY, CDR2 SMNVEV (reference sequence). There are 15 residues in the CDR3. V lost 10 bases to trimming and J lost 4 bases, with 20 bases between them. The CDR3 DNA is TGTGCCACCGACGCCCTCCAGCGGGTATACAATGAGCAGTTCTTC. Amino acids: CATDALQRVYNEQFF.